This TCR beta chain was observed in a study of blood T cell repertoires in COVID-19. Original processing notes: Quantification of nucleated cells was approximated via reference gene primer amplification. The method was immunoSEQ multiplex PCR; TCRdb's version includes in-frame clones alone and lacks a portion of them. That table supplies the V and J calls and clone size; D and trimming were determined from the DNA. The sample includes about 160,000 clones, 85% of them seen just once. Germline V gives CDR1 SGHRS, CDR2 YFSETQ. The CDR3 has 14 residues. The ends were cut back, 4 bases at V and 0 bases at J, with 11 bases in the middle. This clone came up once.

The chain has TRBV5-1 and TRBJ2-7; tentatively, D is TRBD2 (6 bases). The sequenced material came from peripheral blood. The source of this sequence is a woman between 45 and 65 years old with COVID-19, enrolled during active disease. The CDR3, as DNA: TGCGCCAGCAGCGGCCGGGAGTTCTCCTACGAGCAGTACTTC. Its protein product is CASSGREFSYEQYF.